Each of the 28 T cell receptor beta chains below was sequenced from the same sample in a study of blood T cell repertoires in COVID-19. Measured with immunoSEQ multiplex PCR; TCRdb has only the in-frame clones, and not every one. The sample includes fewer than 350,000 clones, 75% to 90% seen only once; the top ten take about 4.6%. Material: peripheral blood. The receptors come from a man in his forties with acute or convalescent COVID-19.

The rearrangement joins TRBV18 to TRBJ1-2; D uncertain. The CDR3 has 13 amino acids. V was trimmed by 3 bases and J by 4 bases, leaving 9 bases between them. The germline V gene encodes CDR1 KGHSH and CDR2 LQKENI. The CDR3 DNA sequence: TGTGCCAGCTCACCTGAGGCAGTCTATGGCTACACCTTC. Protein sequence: CASSPEAVYGYTF.

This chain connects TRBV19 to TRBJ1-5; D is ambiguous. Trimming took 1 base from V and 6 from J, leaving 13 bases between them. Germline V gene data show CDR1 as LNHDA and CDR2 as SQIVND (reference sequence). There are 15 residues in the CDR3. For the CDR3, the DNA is TGTGCCAGTAGTATAGGGGGTCGGGGTTTTCAGCCCCAGCATTTT. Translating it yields CASSIGGRGFQPQHF.

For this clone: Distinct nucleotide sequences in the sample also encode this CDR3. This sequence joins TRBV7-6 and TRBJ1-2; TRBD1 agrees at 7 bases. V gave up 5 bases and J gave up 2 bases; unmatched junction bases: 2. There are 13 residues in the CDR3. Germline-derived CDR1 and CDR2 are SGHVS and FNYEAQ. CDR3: CASSPTGNYGYTF. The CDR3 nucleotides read TGTGCCAGCAGCCCGACAGGGAACTATGGCTACACCTTC.

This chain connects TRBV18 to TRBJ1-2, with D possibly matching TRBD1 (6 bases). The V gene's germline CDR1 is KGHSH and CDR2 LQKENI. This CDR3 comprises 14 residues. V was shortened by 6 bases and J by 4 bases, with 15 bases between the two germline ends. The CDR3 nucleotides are TGTGCCAGCTCCCAGGGTCGGGGGGCCTATGGCTACACCTTC. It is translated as CASSQGRGAYGYTF.

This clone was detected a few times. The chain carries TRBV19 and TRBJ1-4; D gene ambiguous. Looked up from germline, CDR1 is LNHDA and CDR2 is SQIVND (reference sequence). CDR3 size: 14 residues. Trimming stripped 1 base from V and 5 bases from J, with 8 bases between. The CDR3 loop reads CASSIGLGNEKLFF. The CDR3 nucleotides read TGTGCCAGTAGTATAGGACTCGGGAATGAAAAACTGTTTTTT.

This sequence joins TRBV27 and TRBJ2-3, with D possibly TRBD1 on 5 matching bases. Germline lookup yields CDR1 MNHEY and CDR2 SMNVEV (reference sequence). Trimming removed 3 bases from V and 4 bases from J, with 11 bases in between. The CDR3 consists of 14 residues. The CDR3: CASSFRQGADTQYF. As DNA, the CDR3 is TGTGCCAGCAGTTTTCGGCAGGGCGCAGATACGCAGTATTTT.

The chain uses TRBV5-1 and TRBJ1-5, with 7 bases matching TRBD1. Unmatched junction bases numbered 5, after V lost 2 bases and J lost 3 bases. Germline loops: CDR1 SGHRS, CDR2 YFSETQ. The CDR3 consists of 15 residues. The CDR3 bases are TGCGCCAGCAGCTTTTCAGGGGGGAACAATCAGCCCCAGCATTTT. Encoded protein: CASSFSGGNNQPQHF.

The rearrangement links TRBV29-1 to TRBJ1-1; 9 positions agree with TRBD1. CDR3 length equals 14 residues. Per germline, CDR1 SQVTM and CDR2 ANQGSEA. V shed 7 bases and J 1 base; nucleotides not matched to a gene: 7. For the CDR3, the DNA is TGCAGCGCCGGGACAGGGCTGTCGAACACTGAAGCTTTCTTT. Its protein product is CSAGTGLSNTEAFF.

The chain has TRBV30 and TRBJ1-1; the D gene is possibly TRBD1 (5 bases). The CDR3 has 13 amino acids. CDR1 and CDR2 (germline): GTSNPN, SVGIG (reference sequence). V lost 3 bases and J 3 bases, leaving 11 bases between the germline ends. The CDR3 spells CAWSETVYTEAFF. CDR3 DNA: TGTGCCTGGAGCGAGACAGTTTACACTGAAGCTTTCTTT.

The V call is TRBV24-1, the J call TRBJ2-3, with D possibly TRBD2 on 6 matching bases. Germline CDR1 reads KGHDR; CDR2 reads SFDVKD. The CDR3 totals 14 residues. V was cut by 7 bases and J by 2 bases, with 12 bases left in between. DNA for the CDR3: TGTGCCACCAGGGACGGGACTCTCACAGATACGCAGTATTTT. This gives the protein CATRDGTLTDTQYF.

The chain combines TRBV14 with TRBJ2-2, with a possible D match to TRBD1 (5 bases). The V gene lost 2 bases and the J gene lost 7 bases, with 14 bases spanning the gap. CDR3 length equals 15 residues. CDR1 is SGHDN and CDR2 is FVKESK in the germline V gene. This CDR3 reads CASSQPIDSIGELFF. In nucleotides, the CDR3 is TGTGCCAGCAGCCAACCTATTGACAGTATCGGGGAGCTGTTTTTT. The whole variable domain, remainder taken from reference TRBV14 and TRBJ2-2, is EAGVTQFPSHSVIEKGQTVTLRCDPISGHDNLYWYRRVMGKEIKFLLHFVKESKQDESGMPNNRFLAERTGGTYSTLKVQPAELEDSGVYFCASSQPIDSIGELFFGEGSRLTVL.

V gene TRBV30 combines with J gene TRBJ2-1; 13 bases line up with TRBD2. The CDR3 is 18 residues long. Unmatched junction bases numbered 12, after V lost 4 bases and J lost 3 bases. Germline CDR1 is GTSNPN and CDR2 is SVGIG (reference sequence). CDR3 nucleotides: TGTGCCTGGACCGGGACTAGCGGGGTAGTTGGATTCTACAATGAGCAGTTCTTC. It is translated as CAWTGTSGVVGFYNEQFF.

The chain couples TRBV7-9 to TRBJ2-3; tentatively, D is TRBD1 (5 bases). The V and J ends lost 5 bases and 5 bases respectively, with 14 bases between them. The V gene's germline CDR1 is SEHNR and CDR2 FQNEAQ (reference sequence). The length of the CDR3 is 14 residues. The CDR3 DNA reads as TGTGCCAGCAGCCTTCCGTTTACAGGAGATACGCAGTATTTT. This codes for CASSLPFTGDTQYF.

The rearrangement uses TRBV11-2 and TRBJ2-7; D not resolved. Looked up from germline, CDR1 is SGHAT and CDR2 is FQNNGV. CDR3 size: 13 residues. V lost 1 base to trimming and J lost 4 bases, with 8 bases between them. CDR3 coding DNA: TGTGCCAGCAGCTTAGGGGTACAGTACGAGCAGTACTTC. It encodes CASSLGVQYEQYF.

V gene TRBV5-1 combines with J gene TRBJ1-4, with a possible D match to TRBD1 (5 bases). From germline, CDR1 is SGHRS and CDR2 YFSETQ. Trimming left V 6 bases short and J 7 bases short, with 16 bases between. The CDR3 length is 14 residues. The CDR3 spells CASKEGLSGEKLFF. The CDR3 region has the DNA TGCGCCAGCAAGGAGGGGCTGTCTGGTGAAAAACTGTTTTTT.

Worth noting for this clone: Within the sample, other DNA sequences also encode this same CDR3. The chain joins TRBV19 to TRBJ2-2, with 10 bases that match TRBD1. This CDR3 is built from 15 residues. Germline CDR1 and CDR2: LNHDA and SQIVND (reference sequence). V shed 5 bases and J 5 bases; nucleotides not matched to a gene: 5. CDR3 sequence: CASSSGTGDTGELFF. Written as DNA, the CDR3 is TGTGCCAGTAGTTCCGGGACAGGGGATACCGGGGAGCTGTTTTTT.

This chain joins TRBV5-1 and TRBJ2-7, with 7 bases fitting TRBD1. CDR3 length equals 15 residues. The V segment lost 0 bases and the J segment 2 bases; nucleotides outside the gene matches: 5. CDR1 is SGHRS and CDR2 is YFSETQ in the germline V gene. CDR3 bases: TGCGCCAGCAGCTTGGAACCGGGACAGACCTACGAGCAGTACTTC. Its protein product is CASSLEPGQTYEQYF.

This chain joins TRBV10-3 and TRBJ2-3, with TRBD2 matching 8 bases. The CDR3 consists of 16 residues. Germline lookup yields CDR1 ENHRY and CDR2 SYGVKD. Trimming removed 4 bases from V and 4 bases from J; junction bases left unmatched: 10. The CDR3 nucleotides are TGTGCCATCAGTGGCGGGACTAGTTCCCTCCCAGATACGCAGTATTTT. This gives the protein CAISGGTSSLPDTQYF.

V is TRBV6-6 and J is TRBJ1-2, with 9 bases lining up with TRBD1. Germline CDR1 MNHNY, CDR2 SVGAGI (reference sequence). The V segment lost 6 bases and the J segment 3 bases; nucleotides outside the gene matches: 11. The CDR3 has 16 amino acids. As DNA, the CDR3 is TGTGCCAGCAGGGGACAGGGAGCCCCTTTCGACTATGGCTACACCTTC. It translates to CASRGQGAPFDYGYTF.

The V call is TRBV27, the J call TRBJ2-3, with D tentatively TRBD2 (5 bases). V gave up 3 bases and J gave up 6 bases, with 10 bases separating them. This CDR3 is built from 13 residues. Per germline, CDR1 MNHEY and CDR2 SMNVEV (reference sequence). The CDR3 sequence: CASSLRVGDTQYF. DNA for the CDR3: TGTGCCAGCAGTTTGCGGGTTGGGGATACGCAGTATTTT.

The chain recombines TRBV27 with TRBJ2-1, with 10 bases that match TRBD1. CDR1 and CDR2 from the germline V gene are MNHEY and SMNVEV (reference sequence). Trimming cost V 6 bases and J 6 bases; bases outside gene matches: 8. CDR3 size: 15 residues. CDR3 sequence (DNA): TGTGCCAGCAGCCCCGGGACAGGGGTTACCAATGAGCAGTTCTTC. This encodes CASSPGTGVTNEQFF.

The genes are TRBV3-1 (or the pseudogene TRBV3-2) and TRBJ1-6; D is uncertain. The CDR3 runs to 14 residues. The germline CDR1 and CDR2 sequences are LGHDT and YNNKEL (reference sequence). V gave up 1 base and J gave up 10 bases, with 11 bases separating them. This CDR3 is CASSQAGGESPLHF. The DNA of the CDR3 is TGTGCCAGCAGCCAAGCTGGCGGGGAATCACCCCTCCACTTT.

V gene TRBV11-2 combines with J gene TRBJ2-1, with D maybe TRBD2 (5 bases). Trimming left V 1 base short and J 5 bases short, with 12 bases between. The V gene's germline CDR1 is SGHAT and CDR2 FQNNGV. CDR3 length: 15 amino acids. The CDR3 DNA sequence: TGTGCCAGCAGCTTAGCGCCGGGAAATCACAATGAGCAGTTCTTC. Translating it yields CASSLAPGNHNEQFF. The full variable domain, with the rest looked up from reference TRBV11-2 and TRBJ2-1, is EAGVAQSPRYKIIEKRQSVAFWCNPISGHATLYWYQQILGQGPKLLIQFQNNGVVDDSQLPKDRFSAERLKGVDSTLKIQPAKLEDSAVYLCASSLAPGNHNEQFFGPGTRLTVL.

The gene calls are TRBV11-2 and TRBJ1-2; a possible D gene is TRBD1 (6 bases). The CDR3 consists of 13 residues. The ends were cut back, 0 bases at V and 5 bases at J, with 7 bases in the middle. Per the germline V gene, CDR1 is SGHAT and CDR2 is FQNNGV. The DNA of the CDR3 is TGTGCCAGCAGCTTAGAAGGGGGTTATGGCTACACCTTC. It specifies CASSLEGGYGYTF.

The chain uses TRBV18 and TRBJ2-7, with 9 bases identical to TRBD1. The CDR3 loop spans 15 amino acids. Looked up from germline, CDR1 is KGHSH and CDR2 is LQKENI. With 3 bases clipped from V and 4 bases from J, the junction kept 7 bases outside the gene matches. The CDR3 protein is CASSPGQGQAYEQYF. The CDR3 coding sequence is TGTGCCAGCTCACCTGGACAGGGGCAAGCATACGAGCAGTACTTC.

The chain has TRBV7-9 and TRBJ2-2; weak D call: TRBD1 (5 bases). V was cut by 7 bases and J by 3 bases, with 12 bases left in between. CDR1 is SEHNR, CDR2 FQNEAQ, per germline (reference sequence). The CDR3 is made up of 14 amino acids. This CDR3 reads CASTQTTDTGELFF. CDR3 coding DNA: TGTGCCAGCACCCAGACGACAGACACCGGGGAGCTGTTTTTT.

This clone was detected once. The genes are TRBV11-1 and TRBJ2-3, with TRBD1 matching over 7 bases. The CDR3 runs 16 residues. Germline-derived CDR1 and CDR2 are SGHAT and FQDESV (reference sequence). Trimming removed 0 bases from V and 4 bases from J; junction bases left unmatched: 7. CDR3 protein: CASSLAISDRADTQYF. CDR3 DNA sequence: TGTGCCAGCAGCTTAGCCATTTCCGACAGGGCAGATACGCAGTATTTT.

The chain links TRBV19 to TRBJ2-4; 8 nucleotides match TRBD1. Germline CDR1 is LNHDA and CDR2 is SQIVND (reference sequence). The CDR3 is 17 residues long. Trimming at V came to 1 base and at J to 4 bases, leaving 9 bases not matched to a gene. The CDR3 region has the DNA TGTGCCAGTAGTATAGGGAGGGCCCGGGACAGGAAAAACATTCAGTACTTC. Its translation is CASSIGRARDRKNIQYF.